The entry below describes one T cell receptor beta chain. J gave up 1 base and V 4 bases, and 9 bases lay outside the gene matches. Germline loops: CDR1 MNHEY, CDR2 SVGAGI. This CDR3 is built from 16 residues. These data come from a study of blood T cell repertoires in COVID-19. In the study's own analysis: Counts of nucleated cells, estimated from reference gene primer amplification, were obtained. Libraries were prepared by immunoSEQ multiplex PCR; TCRdb keeps only in-frame clonotypes and omits some of them. Clonal size and the V and J genes are those of that table, whereas D and trimming came from the DNA. The data hold tens of thousands of clones, with 75% to 90% observed a single time.

The sequence derives from a human donor in a cohort sampled during active COVID-19. Specimen: peripheral blood. The J gene is TRBJ2-7, the V gene TRBV6-5; 8 nucleotides line up with TRBD2. CDR3 region: CASSFDQGTRSYEQYF. CDR3 nucleotides: TGTGCCAGCAGTTTTGACCAAGGGACTAGGTCCTACGAGCAGTACTTC.